One and the same sample provided the 25 T cell receptor beta chains below, sequenced in a study of PD-L1 blockade in urothelial cancer. The sample's time point: peripheral blood 6 weeks after treatment start. Some clones are missing from TCRdb's copy, which holds only in-frame ones; the method was immunoSEQ multiplex PCR. The table lists about 36,000 clones, roughly 80% of them singletons. The input for sequencing was PBMCs, taken around atezolizumab (anti-PD-L1) treatment. These receptors were taken from a man aged 40-49 years with urothelial cancer.

The rearrangement uses TRBV28 and TRBJ2-7; TRBD2 matches at 7 bases. Germline V gives CDR1 MDHEN, CDR2 SYDVKM. V lost 6 bases and J lost 7; bases outside the gene matches: 15. The CDR3 is 15 residues long. The CDR3 spells CASSPGIAGVKEQYF. DNA for the CDR3: TGTGCCAGCAGCCCCGGTATCGCGGGAGTAAAGGAGCAGTACTTC. Using reference TRBV28 and TRBJ2-7 for the parts outside the CDR3, the full variable domain is DVKVTQSSRYLVKRTGEKVFLECVQDMDHENMFWYRQDPGLGLRLIYFSYDVKMKEKGDIPEGYSVSREKKERFSLILESASTNQTSMYLCASSPGIAGVKEQYFGPGTRLTVT.

The V gene is TRBV6-5, the J gene TRBJ2-1, with D possibly TRBD2 on 6 matching bases. Germline V gene data show CDR1 as MNHEY and CDR2 as SVGAGI. V lost 2 bases and J lost 4, with 15 bases in between. The length of the CDR3 is 16 residues. The CDR3 loop reads CASSYSADGGYNEQFF. CDR3 DNA sequence: TGTGCCAGCAGTTACAGCGCGGATGGGGGGTACAATGAGCAGTTCTTC.

Worth noting for this clone: A junction boundary mismatches the germline segment, possibly from a read error. The V call is TRBV28, the J call TRBJ1-4; perhaps TRBD1 as D (5 bases). The CDR3 runs to 16 residues. The germline V gene encodes CDR1 MDHEN and CDR2 SYDVKM. This CDR3 reads CASSLIFGGANEKLFF. CDR3 bases: TGTGCCAGCAGTCTGATATTTGGCGGGGCTAACGAAAAACTGTTTTTT.

This chain links TRBV30 with TRBJ2-2; D might be TRBD2 (6 bases). The V end lost 1 base, the J end lost 6 bases, and 9 bases lay between the germline ends. This CDR3 region has 13 residues. Germline CDR1 reads GTSNPN; CDR2 reads SVGIG (reference sequence). The chain's CDR3 is CAWSGSSAGELFF. The CDR3 nucleotides read TGTGCCTGGAGTGGTTCTAGCGCCGGGGAGCTGTTTTTT.

J is TRBJ1-5 and V is TRBV30, with 8 positions matching TRBD1. Trimming took 2 bases from V and 1 from J; bases not matched to a gene: 4. Germline CDR1 is GTSNPN and CDR2 is SVGIG (reference sequence). The CDR3 contains 15 residues. DNA for the CDR3: TGTGCCTGGAGTACATGGACAGGGAGCAATCAGCCCCAGCATTTT. It encodes CAWSTWTGSNQPQHF.

This chain links TRBV19 with TRBJ2-1; 9 nucleotides line up with TRBD2. After removal of 3 bases from V and 5 bases from J, the junction contained 5 bases not matched to a gene. This CDR3 spans 15 amino acids. Germline V gene data show CDR1 as LNHDA and CDR2 as SQIVND (reference sequence). The CDR3 region has the DNA TGTGCCAGTAGTATGGGCCTAGCGGGACACAATGAGCAGTTCTTC. It specifies CASSMGLAGHNEQFF.

The chain joins TRBV19 to TRBJ1-2; 7 bases map to TRBD1. The length of the CDR3 is 13 residues. The V segment lost 7 bases and the J segment 5 bases; nucleotides outside the gene matches: 7. Germline-derived CDR1 and CDR2 are LNHDA and SQIVND (reference sequence). CDR3 nucleotides: TGTGCCAGTACCCCGACAGGGTTGTATGGCTACACCTTC. Protein sequence: CASTPTGLYGYTF.

This chain uses TRBV6-5 with TRBJ2-5; TRBD2 agrees at 8 bases. The CDR3 totals 16 residues. The ends lost 0 bases at V and 3 bases at J; junction bases unmatched: 6. The germline gives CDR1 MNHEY, CDR2 SVGAGI. CDR3 protein: CASSYSAREGKETQYF. In nucleotides, the CDR3 is TGTGCCAGCAGTTACTCGGCCCGGGAGGGAAAAGAGACCCAGTACTTC.

This clone was counted once. The chain joins TRBV2 to TRBJ2-4, with D possibly TRBD1 on 6 matching bases. The V gene lost 3 bases and the J gene lost 12 bases, with 15 bases spanning the gap. Germline values: CDR1 SNHLY, CDR2 FYNNEI. The CDR3 is made up of 13 amino acids. DNA of the CDR3: TGTGCCAGCAGTGACATACCACAGGGACCTCAGTACTTC. The encoded protein is CASSDIPQGPQYF.

The chain joins TRBV5-4 to TRBJ2-3; 12 bases agree with TRBD2. CDR1 and CDR2 (germline): SGHNT, YYREEE (reference sequence). CDR3 length equals 16 residues. V was pared by 0 bases and J by 6 bases, with 5 bases of the junction left unmatched. CDR3 DNA sequence: TGTGCCAGCAGCTTGGGGACTAGCGGGAAGGGTGATACGCAGTATTTT. This gives the protein CASSLGTSGKGDTQYF. Combining the CDR3 with reference TRBV5-4 and TRBJ2-3 gives the whole variable domain ETGVTQSPTHLIKTRGQQVTLRCSSQSGHNTVSWYQQALGQGPQFIFQYYREEENGRGNFPPRFSGLQFPNYSSELNVNALELDDSALYLCASSLGTSGKGDTQYFGPGTRLTVL.

The chain's CDR3 is CAGSGRTDTQYF. CDR3 in DNA: TGTGCCGGTAGCGGGAGGACAGATACGCAGTATTTT. The chain couples TRBV6-1 to TRBJ2-3; TRBD2 agrees at 10 bases. V lost 11 bases to trimming and J lost 3 bases; unmatched junction nucleotides: 2. The CDR3 totals 12 residues. Germline V lookup: CDR1 MNHNS, CDR2 SASEGT.

The chain couples TRBV7-3 to TRBJ2-3, with 9 bases identical to TRBD2. Germline lookup yields CDR1 SGHTA and CDR2 FQGTGA. The CDR3 contains 15 residues. The V and J ends lost 5 bases and 4 bases, in that order; junction bases with no gene match: 7. The CDR3 DNA reads as TGTGCCAGCAGCCCCTCTAGCGGGAAATCAGATACGCAGTATTTT. This sequence encodes CASSPSSGKSDTQYF.

The rearrangement joins TRBV5-1 to TRBJ1-1; D is ambiguous. The V and J ends lost 4 bases and 5 bases respectively, with 12 bases between them. CDR3 length: 13 amino acids. The germline CDR1 and CDR2 sequences are SGHRS and YFSETQ. Here the CDR3 reads CASSRGGETEAFF. CDR3 nucleotides: TGCGCCAGCAGCCGGGGTGGGGAAACTGAAGCTTTCTTT.

This chain joins TRBV2 and TRBJ2-1; 9 positions agree with TRBD1. V was pared by 3 bases and J by 5 bases, with 8 bases of the junction left unmatched. Germline loops: CDR1 SNHLY, CDR2 FYNNEI. The CDR3 sequence is 16 residues long. In nucleotides, the CDR3 is TGTGCCAGCAGTGAGGACGGTCGGACAGGGGACAATGAGCAGTTCTTC. It yields the protein CASSEDGRTGDNEQFF. The whole variable domain, remainder taken from reference TRBV2 and TRBJ2-1, is EPEVTQTPSHQVTQMGQEVILRCVPISNHLYFYWYRQILGQKVEFLVSFYNNEISEKSEIFDDQFSVERPDGSNFTLKIRSTKLEDSAMYFCASSEDGRTGDNEQFFGPGTRLTVL.

The chain couples TRBV4-1 to TRBJ2-6; 10 nucleotides line up with TRBD1. This CDR3 region has 19 residues. Trimming at V came to 0 bases and at J to 1 base, leaving 6 bases not matched to a gene. Germline V gene data show CDR1 as MGHRA and CDR2 as YSYEKL. The CDR3 loop is CASSQERQGANSGANVLTF. The CDR3 nucleotides read TGCGCCAGCAGCCAAGAAAGACAGGGGGCTAATTCTGGGGCCAACGTCCTGACTTTC.

J is TRBJ2-1 and V is TRBV5-1; 8 nucleotides align to TRBD1. CDR1 and CDR2 (germline): SGHRS, YFSETQ. The CDR3 sequence is 16 residues long. The J segment lost 2 bases and the V segment lost 0 bases, leaving 4 bases of the junction unmatched. CDR3 protein: CASSLDPGQAYNEQFF. The CDR3 region has the DNA TGCGCCAGCAGCTTGGACCCGGGACAGGCCTACAATGAGCAGTTCTTC.

This clone was picked up one time. The chain links TRBV4-1 to TRBJ2-2, with D perhaps TRBD1 (5 bases). The CDR3 loop spans 15 amino acids. Trimming shortened V by 4 bases and J by 6 bases, and 15 bases separated the two germline ends. Germline loops: CDR1 MGHRA, CDR2 YSYEKL. For the CDR3, the DNA is TGCGCCAGCAGCCTAAGGACATCTTCCCCCGGGGAGCTGTTTTTT. This gives the protein CASSLRTSSPGELFF.

The gene calls are TRBV19 and TRBJ2-7; the D gene is possibly TRBD2 (5 bases). Germline V gene lookup returns CDR1 LNHDA and CDR2 SQIVND (reference sequence). The CDR3 is made up of 15 amino acids. Trimming removed 6 bases at V and 7 bases at J, with 22 bases between. CDR3: CASSSEPPGISEQYF. The CDR3 DNA reads TGTGCCAGTAGCTCGGAGCCACCGGGAATATCGGAGCAGTACTTC.

The chain links TRBV7-2 to TRBJ2-1; D might be TRBD2 (5 bases). The germline V gene encodes CDR1 SGHTA and CDR2 FQGNSA. The CDR3 has 11 residues. V gave up 5 bases and J gave up 10 bases, with 9 bases separating them. CDR3 amino acids: CASSPGLEQFF. CDR3 DNA: TGTGCCAGCAGCCCAGGACTCGAGCAGTTCTTC.

The rearrangement joins TRBV28 to TRBJ2-2; the D gene is possibly TRBD1 (6 bases). The CDR3 sequence is 15 residues long. Germline assignment: CDR1 MDHEN and CDR2 SYDVKM. V was pared by 3 bases and J by 6 bases, with 14 bases between. CDR3 region: CASSFLSGAAGELFF. CDR3 DNA: TGTGCCAGCAGTTTTCTGTCAGGGGCGGCCGGGGAGCTGTTTTTT.

The chain has TRBV5-5 and TRBJ1-2; D call uncertain. CDR3 length: 14 amino acids. V lost 2 bases and J lost 0, with 8 bases in between. Germline V gene sequence: CDR1 SGHKS, CDR2 YYEKEE (reference sequence). CDR3 sequence (DNA): TGTGCCAGCAGCTTCGACACTTCTAACTATGGCTACACCTTC. This gives the protein CASSFDTSNYGYTF.

This clone was seen once. The J gene is TRBJ2-2, the V gene TRBV5-1, with 7 bases matching TRBD1. This CDR3 has 16 amino acids. The germline CDR1 and CDR2 sequences are SGHRS and YFSETQ. The junction had 9 bases not matched to a gene; V was cut back by 0 bases and J by 7 bases. The CDR3 protein is CASSLVSDRANGELFF. As DNA, the CDR3 is TGCGCCAGCAGCTTGGTGTCCGACAGGGCGAACGGGGAGCTGTTTTTT.

This clone was detected only once. The chain links TRBV4-3 to TRBJ2-7; 7 nucleotides match TRBD1. The CDR3 is 15 amino acids. V shed 0 bases, J shed 3 bases, and the junction held 5 bases outside the gene matches. Germline values: CDR1 LGHNA, CDR2 YSLEER. CDR3 coding DNA: TGCGCCAGCAGCCAAGATCAGGGACAGAGCTACGAGCAGTACTTC. Its protein is CASSQDQGQSYEQYF.

This clone was counted between two and nine times. The chain is built from TRBV7-3 and TRBJ1-1; a weak D match, TRBD1 (5 bases). V lost 5 bases and J 2 bases, leaving 15 bases between the germline ends. Germline lookup yields CDR1 SGHTA and CDR2 FQGTGA. This CDR3 region has 15 residues. The CDR3 sequence is CASSLRGDLNTEAFF. The CDR3, as DNA: TGTGCCAGCAGCCTTCGGGGGGACCTTAACACTGAAGCTTTCTTT.

The chain joins TRBV29-1 to TRBJ2-5; D possibly corresponds to TRBD2 (5 bases). CDR1 and CDR2 (germline): SQVTM, ANQGSEA. V lost 8 bases and J lost 0, with 7 bases in between. The CDR3 is 11 residues long. The DNA for the CDR3 is TGCAGCTTGGACTACCAAGAGACCCAGTACTTC. It codes for CSLDYQETQYF.